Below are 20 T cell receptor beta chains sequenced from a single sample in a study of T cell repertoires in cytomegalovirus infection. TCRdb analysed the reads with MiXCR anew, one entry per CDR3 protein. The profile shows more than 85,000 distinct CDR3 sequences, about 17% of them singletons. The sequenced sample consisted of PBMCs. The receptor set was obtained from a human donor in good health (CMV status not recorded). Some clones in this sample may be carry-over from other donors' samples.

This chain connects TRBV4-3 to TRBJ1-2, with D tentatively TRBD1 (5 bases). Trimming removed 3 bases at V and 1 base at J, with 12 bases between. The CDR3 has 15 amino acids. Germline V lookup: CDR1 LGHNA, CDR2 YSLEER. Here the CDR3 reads CASSQQQANNYGYTF. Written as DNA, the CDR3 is TGCGCCAGCAGCCAGCAACAGGCGAATAACTATGGCTACACCTTC.

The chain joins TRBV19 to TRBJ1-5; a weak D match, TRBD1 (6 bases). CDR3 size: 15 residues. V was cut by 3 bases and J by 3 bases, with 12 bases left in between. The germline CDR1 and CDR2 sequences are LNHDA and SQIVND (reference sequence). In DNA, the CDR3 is TGTGCCAGTAGTATCCGGGGGCCAAACAATCAGCCCCAGCATTTT. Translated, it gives CASSIRGPNNQPQHF.

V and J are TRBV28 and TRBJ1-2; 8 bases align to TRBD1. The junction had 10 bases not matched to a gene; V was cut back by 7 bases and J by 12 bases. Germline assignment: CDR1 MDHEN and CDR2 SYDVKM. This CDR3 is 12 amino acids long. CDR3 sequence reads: CASTIRTGSHTF. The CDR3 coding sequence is TGTGCCAGCACCATAAGGACAGGGTCACACACCTTC.

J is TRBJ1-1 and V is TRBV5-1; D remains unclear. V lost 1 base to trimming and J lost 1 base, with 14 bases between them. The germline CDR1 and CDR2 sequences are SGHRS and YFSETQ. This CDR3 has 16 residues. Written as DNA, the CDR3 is TGCGCCAGCAGCTTGACCGGAGGCTCAAAGAACACTGAAGCTTTCTTT. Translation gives CASSLTGGSKNTEAFF.

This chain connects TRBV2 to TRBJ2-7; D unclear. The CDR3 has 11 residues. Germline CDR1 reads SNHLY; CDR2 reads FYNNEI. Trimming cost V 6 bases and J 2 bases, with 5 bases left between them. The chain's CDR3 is CASSRTYEQYF. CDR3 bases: TGTGCCAGCAGCCGAACCTACGAGCAGTACTTC. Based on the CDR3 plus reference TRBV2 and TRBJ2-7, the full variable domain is EPEVTQTPSHQVTQMGQEVILRCVPISNHLYFYWYRQILGQKVEFLVSFYNNEISEKSEIFDDQFSVERPDGSNFTLKIRSTKLEDSAMYFCASSRTYEQYFGPGTRLTVT.

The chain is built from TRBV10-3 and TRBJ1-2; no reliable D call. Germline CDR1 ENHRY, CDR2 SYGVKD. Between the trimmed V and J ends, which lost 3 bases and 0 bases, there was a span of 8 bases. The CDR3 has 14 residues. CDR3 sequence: CAISEGGPNYGYTF. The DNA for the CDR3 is TGTGCCATCAGTGAAGGAGGGCCTAACTATGGCTACACCTTC.

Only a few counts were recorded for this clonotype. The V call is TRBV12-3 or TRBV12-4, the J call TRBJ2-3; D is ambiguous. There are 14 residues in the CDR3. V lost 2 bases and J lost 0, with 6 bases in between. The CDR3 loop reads CASSLPPSTDTQYF. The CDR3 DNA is TGTGCCAGCAGTTTACCCCCTAGCACAGATACGCAGTATTTT.

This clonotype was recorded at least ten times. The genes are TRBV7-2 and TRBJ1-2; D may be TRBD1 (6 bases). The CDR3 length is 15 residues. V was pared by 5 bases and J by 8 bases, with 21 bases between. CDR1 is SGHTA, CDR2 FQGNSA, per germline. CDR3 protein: CASSTGGHRVGGYTF. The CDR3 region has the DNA TGTGCCAGCAGCACCGGCGGGCACAGGGTTGGGGGCTACACCTTC.

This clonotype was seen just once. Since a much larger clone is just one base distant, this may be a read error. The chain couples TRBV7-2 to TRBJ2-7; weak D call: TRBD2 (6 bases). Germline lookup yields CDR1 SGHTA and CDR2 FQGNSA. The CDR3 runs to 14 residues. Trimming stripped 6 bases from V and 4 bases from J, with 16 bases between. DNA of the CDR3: TGTGCCAGCAGATGCATCCCGGGACTTTACGAGCAGTACTTC. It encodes CASRCIPGLYEQYF.

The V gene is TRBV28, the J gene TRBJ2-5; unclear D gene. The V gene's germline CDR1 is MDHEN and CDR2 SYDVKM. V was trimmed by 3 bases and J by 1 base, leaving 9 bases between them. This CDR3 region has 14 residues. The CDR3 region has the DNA TGTGCCAGCAGTTTCAAGGGAAGCCAAGAGACCCAGTACTTC. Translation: CASSFKGSQETQYF.

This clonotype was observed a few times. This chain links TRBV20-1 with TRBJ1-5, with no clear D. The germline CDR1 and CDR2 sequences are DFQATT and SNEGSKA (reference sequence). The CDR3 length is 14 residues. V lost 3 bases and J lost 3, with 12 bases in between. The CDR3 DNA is TGCAGTGCTAGTTGGGCTGTGAACAATCAGCCCCAGCATTTT. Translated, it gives CSASWAVNNQPQHF.

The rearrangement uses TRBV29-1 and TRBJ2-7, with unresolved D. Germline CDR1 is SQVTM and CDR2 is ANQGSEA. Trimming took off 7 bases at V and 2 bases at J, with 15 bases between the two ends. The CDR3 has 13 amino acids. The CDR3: CSGREPSTYEQYF. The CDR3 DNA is TGCAGCGGCCGTGAACCTTCCACCTACGAGCAGTACTTC.

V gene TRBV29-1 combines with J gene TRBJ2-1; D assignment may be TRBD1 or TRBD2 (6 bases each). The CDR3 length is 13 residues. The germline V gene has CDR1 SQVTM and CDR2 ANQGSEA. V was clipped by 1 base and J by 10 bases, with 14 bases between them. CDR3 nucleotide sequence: TGCAGCGTTGAAGCGGGGGCCCTTAGGGAGCAGTTCTTC. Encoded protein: CSVEAGALREQFF.

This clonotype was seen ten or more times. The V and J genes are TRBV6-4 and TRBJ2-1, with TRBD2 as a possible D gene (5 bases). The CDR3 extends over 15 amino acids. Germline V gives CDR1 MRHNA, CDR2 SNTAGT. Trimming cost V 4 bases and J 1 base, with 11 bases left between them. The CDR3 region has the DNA TGTGCCAGCAGTGCGAGGGTGGTTTCCTACAATGAGCAGTTCTTC. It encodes CASSARVVSYNEQFF.

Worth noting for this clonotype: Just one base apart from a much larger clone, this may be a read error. DNA of the CDR3: TGTGCCGCCAGTCGAGAGGGACAGGGACGGGGGCAGTACTTC. Residues: CAASREGQGRGQYF. V gene TRBV24-1 combines with J gene TRBJ2-7; 9 positions match TRBD1. There are 14 residues in the CDR3. Germline V lookup: CDR1 KGHDR, CDR2 SFDVKD.

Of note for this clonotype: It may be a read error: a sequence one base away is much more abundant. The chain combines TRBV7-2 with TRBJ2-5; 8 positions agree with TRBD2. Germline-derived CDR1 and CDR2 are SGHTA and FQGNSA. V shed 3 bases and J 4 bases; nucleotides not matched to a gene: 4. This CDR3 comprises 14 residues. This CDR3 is CASSFRGGRETQYF. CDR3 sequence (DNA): TGTGCCAGCAGCTTTCGGGGGGGGCGAGAGACCCAGTACTTC.

CDR3 sequence (DNA): TGCAGTGCTAATACAGGTCGCCCCGCAGATACGCAGTATTTT. Protein product: CSANTGRPADTQYF. This chain uses TRBV20-1 with TRBJ2-3, with D tentatively TRBD1 (5 bases). V lost 4 bases to trimming and J lost 4 bases, with 15 bases between them. Germline V CDR1 and CDR2: DFQATT, SNEGSKA (reference sequence). This CDR3 has 14 residues.

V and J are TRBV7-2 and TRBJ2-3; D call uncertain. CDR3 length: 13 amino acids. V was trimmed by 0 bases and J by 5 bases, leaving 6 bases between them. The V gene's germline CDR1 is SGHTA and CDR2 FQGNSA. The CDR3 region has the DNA TGTGCCAGCAGCTTAGCGCTGGAAGATACGCAGTATTTT. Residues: CASSLALEDTQYF.

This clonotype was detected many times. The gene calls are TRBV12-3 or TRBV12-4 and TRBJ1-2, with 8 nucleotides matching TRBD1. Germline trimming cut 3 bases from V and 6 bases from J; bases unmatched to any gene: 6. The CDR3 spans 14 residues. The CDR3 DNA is TGTGCCAGCAGTTTGGGCAGGGGGCTCGATGGCTACACCTTC. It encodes CASSLGRGLDGYTF.

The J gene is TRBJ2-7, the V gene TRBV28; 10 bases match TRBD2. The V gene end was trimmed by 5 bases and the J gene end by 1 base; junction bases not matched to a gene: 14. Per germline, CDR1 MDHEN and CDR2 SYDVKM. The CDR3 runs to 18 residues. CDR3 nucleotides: TGTGCCAGCAGTCCCTGGTGTAGCGGGGGGCCTAATTCCTACGAGCAGTACTTC. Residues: CASSPWCSGGPNSYEQYF.